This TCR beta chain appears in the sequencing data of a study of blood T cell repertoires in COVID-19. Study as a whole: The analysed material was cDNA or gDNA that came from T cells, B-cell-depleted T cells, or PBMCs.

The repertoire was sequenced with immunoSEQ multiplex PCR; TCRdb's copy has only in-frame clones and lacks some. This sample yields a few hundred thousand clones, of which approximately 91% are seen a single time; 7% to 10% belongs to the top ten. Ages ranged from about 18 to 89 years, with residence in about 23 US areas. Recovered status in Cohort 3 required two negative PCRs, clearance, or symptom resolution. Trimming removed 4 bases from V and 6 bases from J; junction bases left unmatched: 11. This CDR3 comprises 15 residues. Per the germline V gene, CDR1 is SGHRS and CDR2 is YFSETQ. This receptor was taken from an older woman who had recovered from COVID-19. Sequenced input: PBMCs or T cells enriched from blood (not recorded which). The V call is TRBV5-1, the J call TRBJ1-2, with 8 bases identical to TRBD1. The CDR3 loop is CASSGGQGLANGYTF. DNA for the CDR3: TGCGCCAGCAGCGGCGGACAGGGTTTGGCGAATGGCTACACCTTC.